This section outlines one T cell receptor beta chain sequence together with its context. Which antigen it targets is not known. An end of the junction differs from the germline gene, which may be a read error. Samples from volunteer blood donors who had recovered from COVID-19 were contributed by a second Seattle source. Each collaborating institution followed its own protocols to collect whole blood in K2EDTA tubes. Collaborator samples were shipped for TCRbeta analysis as frozen whole blood, isolated PBMCs, or DNA extracted from either sample type. The CDR3 goes from the cysteine to the phenylalanine over 14 residues. Only the CDR3 DNA is retained, 42 bases long and in frame from the first base. From a lookup of the germline V gene, CDR1 and CDR2 are MNHEY and SVGEGT. These data are taken from a study of blood T cell repertoires in COVID-19 (dated by TCRdb to the early 2020s). For context, the study as a whole: Samples covering the acute and convalescent phases of COVID-19 were provided by collaborators in the United States, Italy and Spain. The material from the prospective study consisted of cDNA or gDNA derived from T cells, B-cell-depleted T cells, or PBMCs. Deeply sampled blood TCRbeta repertoires from subjects exposed to, actively infected with, or recovered from COVID-19 were included in the dataset. The repertoires were released in a freely available public database intended as a resource for research on the immune response to SARS-CoV-2. The samples were drawn from the first 160 participants of the ongoing ImmuneRACE study and from about 1,200 subjects provided by 6 global collaborators. Sample metadata almost always included a de-identified subject ID, COVID-19 status, age in years and sex. Where available, HLA class I and class II types were taken from metadata supplied by the sample provider and were not determined by assay-based typing. Points the paper makes about the study in general: Clinical and demographic metadata were provided uncurated, with the amount varying by source and participant.

TCRbeta CDR3 regions were amplified from genomic DNA by means of the immunoSEQ Assay, a bias-controlled multiplex PCR. From the authors' description of their analysis: Nucleated cell counts per sample were estimated from amplification of reference gene primers within the assay. To quantify the absolute abundance of each unique TCRbeta CDR3 rearrangement, sequence reads were collapsed and filtered. For each sample, productive Simpson clonality was calculated as the square root of Simpson's diversity index across productive rearrangements. Held by TCRdb, this immuneACCESS table contains in-frame sequences only and omits some clones. Under half of the omission traces to an unresolved V gene where checked; the cause of the rest is unknown. V, J and clone size reflect that table, while D and trimming were determined from the DNA. Within this sample are over 110,000 clones, with about four fifths of them counted one time only. Roughly 3.6% of the sample comes from the top ten.

The sequence links TRBV6-2 or TRBV6-3 to TRBJ2-7, and TRBD1 may be the D gene, going by 6 matching bases. The sequence was obtained from a man in his 70s who had recovered from COVID-19. Sequenced: peripheral blood. Here is the DNA: TGTGCCAGCAGTCCAATCGGGACAAAAATCGGAGAGCCTTTC. This gives the protein CASSPIGTKIGEPF.